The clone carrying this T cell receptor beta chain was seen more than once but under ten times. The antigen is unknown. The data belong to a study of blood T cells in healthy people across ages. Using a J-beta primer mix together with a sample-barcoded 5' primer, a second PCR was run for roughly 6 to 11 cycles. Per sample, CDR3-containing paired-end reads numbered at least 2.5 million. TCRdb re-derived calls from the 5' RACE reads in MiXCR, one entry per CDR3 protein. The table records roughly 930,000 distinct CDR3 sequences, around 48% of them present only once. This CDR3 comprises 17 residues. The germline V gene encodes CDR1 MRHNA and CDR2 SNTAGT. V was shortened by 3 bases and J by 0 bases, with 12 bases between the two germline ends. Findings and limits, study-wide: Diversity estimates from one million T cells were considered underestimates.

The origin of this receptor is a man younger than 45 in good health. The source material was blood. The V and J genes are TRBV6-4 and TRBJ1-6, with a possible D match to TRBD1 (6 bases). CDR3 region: CASSETGRSSYNSPLHF. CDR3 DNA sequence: TGTGCCAGCAGTGAAACAGGGCGGAGCTCCTATAATTCACCCCTCCACTTT.